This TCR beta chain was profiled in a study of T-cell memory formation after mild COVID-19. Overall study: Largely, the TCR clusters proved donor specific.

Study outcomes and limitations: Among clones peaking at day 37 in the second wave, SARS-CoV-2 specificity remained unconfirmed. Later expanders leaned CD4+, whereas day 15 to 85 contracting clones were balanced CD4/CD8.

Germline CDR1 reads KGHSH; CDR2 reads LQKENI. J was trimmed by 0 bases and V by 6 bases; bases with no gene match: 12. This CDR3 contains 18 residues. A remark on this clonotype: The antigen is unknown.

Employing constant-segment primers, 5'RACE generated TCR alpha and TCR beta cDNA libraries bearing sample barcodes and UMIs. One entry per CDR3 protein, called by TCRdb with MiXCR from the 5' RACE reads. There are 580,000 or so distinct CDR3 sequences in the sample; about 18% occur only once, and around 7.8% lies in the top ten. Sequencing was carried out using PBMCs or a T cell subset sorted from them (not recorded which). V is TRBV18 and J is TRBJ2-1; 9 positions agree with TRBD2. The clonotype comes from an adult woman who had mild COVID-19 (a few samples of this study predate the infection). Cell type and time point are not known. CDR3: CASSLRGSGGLSYNEQFF. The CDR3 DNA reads TGTGCCAGCTCGCTTCGCGGTAGCGGGGGCCTCTCCTACAATGAGCAGTTCTTC.